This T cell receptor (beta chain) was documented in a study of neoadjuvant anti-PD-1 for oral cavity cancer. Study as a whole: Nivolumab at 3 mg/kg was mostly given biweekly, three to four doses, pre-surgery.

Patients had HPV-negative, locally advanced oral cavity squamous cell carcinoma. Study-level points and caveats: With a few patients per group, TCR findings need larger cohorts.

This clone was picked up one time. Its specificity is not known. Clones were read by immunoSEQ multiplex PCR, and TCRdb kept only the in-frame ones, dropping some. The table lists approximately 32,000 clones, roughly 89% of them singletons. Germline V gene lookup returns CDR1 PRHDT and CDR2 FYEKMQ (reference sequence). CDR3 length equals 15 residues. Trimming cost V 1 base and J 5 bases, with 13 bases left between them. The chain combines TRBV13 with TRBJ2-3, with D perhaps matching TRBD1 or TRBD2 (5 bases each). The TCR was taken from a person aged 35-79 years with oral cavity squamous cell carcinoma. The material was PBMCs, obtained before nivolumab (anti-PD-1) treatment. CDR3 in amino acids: CASSLEQGARDTQYF. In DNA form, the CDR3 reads TGTGCCAGCAGCTTAGAGCAGGGAGCCAGAGATACGCAGTATTTT.